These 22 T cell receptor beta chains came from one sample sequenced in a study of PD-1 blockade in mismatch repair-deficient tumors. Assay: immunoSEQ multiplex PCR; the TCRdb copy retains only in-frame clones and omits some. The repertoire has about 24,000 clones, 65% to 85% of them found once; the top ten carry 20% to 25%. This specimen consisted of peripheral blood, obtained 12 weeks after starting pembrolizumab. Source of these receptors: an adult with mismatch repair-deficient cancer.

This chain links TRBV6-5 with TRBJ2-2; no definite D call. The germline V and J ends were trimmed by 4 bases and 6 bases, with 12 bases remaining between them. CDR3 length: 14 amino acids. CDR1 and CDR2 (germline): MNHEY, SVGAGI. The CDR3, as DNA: TGTGCCAGCAGTTCCTTACCTAATGCCGGGGAGCTGTTTTTT. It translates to CASSSLPNAGELFF.

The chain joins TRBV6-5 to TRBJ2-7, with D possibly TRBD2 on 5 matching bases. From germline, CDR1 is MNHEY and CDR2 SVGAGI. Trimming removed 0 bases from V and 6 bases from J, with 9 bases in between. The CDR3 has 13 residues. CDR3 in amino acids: CASSYSSRGEQYF. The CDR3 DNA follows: TGTGCCAGCAGTTACTCGAGTCGGGGCGAGCAGTACTTC.

CDR3 protein: CASSRGNEQFF. The CDR3 region has the DNA TGCGCCAGCAGCCGGGGGAATGAGCAGTTCTTC. This chain uses TRBV4-3 with TRBJ2-1, with D perhaps being TRBD1 or TRBD2 (5 bases each). The germline V gene encodes CDR1 LGHNA and CDR2 YSLEER. Deletions cut 4 bases from V and 7 bases from J, with 5 bases between. The CDR3 has 11 amino acids.

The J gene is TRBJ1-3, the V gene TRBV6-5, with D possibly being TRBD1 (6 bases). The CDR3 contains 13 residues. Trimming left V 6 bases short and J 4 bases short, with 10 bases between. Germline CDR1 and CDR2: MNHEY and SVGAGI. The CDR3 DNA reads TGTGCCAGCAGCCGGACAGCCGGAAACACCATATATTTT. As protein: CASSRTAGNTIYF.

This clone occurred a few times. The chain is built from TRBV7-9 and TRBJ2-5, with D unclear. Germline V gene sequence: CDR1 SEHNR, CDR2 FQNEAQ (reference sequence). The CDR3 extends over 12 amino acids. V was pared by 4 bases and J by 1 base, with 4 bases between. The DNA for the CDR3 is TGTGCCAGCAGCTATACCCAAGAGACCCAGTACTTC. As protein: CASSYTQETQYF.

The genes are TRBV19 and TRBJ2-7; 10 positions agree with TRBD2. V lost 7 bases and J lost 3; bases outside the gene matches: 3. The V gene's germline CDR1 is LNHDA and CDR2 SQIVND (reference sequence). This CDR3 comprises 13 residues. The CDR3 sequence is CASTSGSFYEQYF. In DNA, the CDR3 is TGTGCCAGTACTAGCGGGAGTTTCTACGAGCAGTACTTC.

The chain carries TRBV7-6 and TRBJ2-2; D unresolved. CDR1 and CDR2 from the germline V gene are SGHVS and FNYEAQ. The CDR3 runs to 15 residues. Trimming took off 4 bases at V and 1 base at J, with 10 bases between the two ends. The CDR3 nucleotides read TGTGCCAGCAGCTCGAGCGCCATGAACACCGGGGAGCTGTTTTTT. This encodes CASSSSAMNTGELFF.

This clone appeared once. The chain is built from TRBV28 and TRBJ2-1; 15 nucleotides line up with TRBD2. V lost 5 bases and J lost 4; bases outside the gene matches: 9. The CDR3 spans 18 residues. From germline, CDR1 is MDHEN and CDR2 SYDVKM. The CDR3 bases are TGTGCCAGCAGTCCCCTAGGACTAGCGGGAGGGGAATACAATGAGCAGTTCTTC. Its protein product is CASSPLGLAGGEYNEQFF.

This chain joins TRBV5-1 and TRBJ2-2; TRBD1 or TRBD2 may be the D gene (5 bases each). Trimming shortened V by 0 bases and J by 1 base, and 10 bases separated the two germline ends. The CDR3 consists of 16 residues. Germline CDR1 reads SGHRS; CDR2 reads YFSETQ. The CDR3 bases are TGCGCCAGCAGCTTGGTGGGGGTCTGGAACACCGGGGAGCTGTTTTTT. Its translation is CASSLVGVWNTGELFF.

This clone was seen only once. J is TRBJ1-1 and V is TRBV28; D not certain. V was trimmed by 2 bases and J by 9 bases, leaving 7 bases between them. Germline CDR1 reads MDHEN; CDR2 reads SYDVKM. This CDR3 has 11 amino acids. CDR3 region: CASSLGRKAFF. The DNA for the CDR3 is TGTGCCAGCAGTTTAGGGCGGAAAGCTTTCTTT.

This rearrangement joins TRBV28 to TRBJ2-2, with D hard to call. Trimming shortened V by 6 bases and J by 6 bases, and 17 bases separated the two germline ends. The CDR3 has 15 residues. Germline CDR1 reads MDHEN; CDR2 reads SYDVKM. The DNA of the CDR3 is TGTGCCAGCAGCCCTGTTCTGCTGGACGCCGGGGAGCTGTTTTTT. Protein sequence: CASSPVLLDAGELFF.

The CDR3: CASSIRPGLAVHYEQYF. CDR3 DNA: TGTGCCAGTAGTATCCGACCGGGACTAGCGGTTCACTACGAGCAGTACTTC. The V gene is TRBV19, the J gene TRBJ2-7; TRBD2 matches 11 bases. This CDR3 comprises 17 residues. Trimming at V came to 3 bases and at J to 3 bases, leaving 10 bases not matched to a gene. CDR1 LNHDA and CDR2 SQIVND come from the germline V gene (reference sequence).

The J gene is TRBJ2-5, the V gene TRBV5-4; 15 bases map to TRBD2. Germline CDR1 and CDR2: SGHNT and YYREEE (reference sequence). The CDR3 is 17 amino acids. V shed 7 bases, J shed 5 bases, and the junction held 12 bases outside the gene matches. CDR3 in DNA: TGTGCCAGCCACGGACTAGCGGGAGGGGCCGGGGCGGAGACCCAGTACTTC. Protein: CASHGLAGGAGAETQYF.

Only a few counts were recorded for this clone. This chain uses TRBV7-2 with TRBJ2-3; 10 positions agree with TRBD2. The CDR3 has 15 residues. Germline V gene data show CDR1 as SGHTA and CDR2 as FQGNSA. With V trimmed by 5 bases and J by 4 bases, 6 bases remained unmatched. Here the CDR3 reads CASSSSGRASDTQYF. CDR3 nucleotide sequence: TGTGCCAGCAGCAGCAGCGGGAGGGCCTCAGATACGCAGTATTTT.

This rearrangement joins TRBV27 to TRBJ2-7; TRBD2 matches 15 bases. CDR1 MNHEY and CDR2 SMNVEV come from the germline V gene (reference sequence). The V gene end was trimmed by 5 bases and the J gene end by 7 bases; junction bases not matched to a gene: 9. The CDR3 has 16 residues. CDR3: CASSAWTSGRVGEQYF. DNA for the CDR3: TGTGCCAGCAGTGCGTGGACTAGCGGGAGGGTTGGGGAGCAGTACTTC.

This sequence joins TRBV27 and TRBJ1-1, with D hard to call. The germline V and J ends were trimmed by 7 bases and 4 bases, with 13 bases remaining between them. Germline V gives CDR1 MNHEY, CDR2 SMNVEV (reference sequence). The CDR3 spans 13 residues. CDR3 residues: CASTKSRGTEAFF. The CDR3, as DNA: TGTGCCAGCACTAAGTCCCGAGGCACTGAAGCTTTCTTT.

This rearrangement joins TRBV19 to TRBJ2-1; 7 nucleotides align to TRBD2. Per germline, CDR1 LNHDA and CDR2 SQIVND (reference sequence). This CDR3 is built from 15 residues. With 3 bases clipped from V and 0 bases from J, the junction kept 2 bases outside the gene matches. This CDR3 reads CASSMGGSSYNEQFF. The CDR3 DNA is TGTGCCAGTAGTATGGGCGGGAGCTCCTACAATGAGCAGTTCTTC.

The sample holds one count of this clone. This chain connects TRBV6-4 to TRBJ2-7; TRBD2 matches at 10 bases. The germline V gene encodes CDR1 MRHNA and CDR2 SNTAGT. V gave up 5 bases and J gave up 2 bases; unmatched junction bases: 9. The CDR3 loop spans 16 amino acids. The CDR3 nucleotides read TGTGCCAGCAGTTACACTAAGCTAGCGGGAGCCTACGAGCAGTACTTC. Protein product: CASSYTKLAGAYEQYF.

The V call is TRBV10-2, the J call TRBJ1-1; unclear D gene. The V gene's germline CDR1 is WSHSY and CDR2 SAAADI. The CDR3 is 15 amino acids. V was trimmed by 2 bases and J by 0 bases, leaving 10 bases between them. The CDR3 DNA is TGCGCCAGCAGTGAGCCCTTGGGTATGAACACTGAAGCTTTCTTT. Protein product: CASSEPLGMNTEAFF.

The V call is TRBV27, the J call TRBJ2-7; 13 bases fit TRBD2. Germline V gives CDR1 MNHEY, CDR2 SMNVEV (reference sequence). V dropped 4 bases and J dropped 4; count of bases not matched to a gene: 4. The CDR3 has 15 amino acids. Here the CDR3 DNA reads TGTGCCAGCAGTTCCCGACTAGCGGGAGGTTACGAGCAGTACTTC. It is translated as CASSSRLAGGYEQYF.

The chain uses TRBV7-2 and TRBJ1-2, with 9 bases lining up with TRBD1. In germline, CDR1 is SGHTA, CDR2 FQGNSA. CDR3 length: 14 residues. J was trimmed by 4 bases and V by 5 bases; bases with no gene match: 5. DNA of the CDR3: TGTGCCAGCAGCGCGGACAGGGGATCCTATGGCTACACCTTC. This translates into CASSADRGSYGYTF.

CDR3 DNA sequence: TGTGCCAGCAGCGCGGGACTAGCGGCGGAAGATACGCAGTATTTT. Encoded protein: CASSAGLAAEDTQYF. This chain connects TRBV7-9 to TRBJ2-3; TRBD2 matches 11 bases. The CDR3 contains 15 residues. Germline V CDR1 and CDR2: SEHNR, FQNEAQ (reference sequence). The V and J ends lost 5 bases and 5 bases, in that order; junction bases with no gene match: 6.